One and the same sample provided the 14 T cell receptor beta chains below, sequenced in a study of CD8 T cells in Susac syndrome. Random hexamers primed reverse transcription of about 0.5 to 1 ug RNA. TCRdb fed the immunoSEQ multiplex PCR reads into MiXCR, producing one record per CDR3 protein. The data contain 210,000 or so distinct CDR3 sequences, approximately 94% of them singletons. The sample taken for sequencing was CD4+ T cells from PBMCs. These receptors all come from a human donor with Susac syndrome.

The gene calls are TRBV4-3 and TRBJ1-1; D is perhaps TRBD1 (5 bases). Germline V lookup: CDR1 LGHNA, CDR2 YSLEER. V gave up 0 bases and J gave up 5 bases, with 10 bases separating them. This CDR3 comprises 14 residues. CDR3 in DNA: TGCGCCAGCAGCCAAGATGGGGGGTTAACTGAAGCTTTCTTT. Protein sequence: CASSQDGGLTEAFF.

The V and J genes are TRBV3-1 and TRBJ1-2, with TRBD1 as a possible D gene (5 bases). V lost 4 bases and J 4 bases, leaving 10 bases between the germline ends. The CDR3 sequence is 13 residues long. The germline V gene encodes CDR1 LGHDT and CDR2 YNNKEL (reference sequence). The CDR3: CASSPLGVYGYTF. The CDR3 nucleotides read TGTGCCAGCAGCCCCCTGGGGGTCTATGGCTACACCTTC.

This chain links TRBV30 with TRBJ1-2; D not certain. Germline CDR1 is GTSNPN and CDR2 is SVGIG (reference sequence). This CDR3 region has 16 residues. Trimming removed 0 bases at V and 4 bases at J, with 18 bases between. The CDR3 here is CAWSVTRPLGGYGYTF. CDR3 nucleotide sequence: TGTGCCTGGAGTGTAACCCGTCCCTTAGGAGGCTATGGCTACACCTTC. Filled out from reference TRBV30 and TRBJ1-2, the complete variable domain reads SQTIHQWPATLVQPVGSPLSLECTVEGTSNPNLYWYRQAAGRGLQLLFYSVGIGQISSEVPQNLSASRPQDRQFILSSKKLLLSDSGFYLCAWSVTRPLGGYGYTFGSGTRLTVV.

This chain links TRBV6-4 with TRBJ1-1, with D tentatively TRBD1 (6 bases). V lost 0 bases to trimming and J lost 10 bases, with 12 bases between them. Germline CDR1 reads MRHNA; CDR2 reads SNTAGT. This CDR3 spans 13 amino acids. CDR3 protein: CASSDSRGGGAFF. Written as DNA, the CDR3 is TGTGCCAGCAGTGACTCCCGGGGAGGGGGAGCTTTCTTT.

V gene TRBV2 combines with J gene TRBJ1-2; weak D call: TRBD1 (5 bases). The germline V gene has CDR1 SNHLY and CDR2 FYNNEI. The ends were cut back, 5 bases at V and 6 bases at J, with 13 bases in the middle. This CDR3 spans 13 amino acids. CDR3 coding DNA: TGTGCCAGCAGTCTAGAGGGGTGGGATGGCTACACCTTC. The encoded protein is CASSLEGWDGYTF. Complete variable domain (other parts from reference TRBV2 and TRBJ1-2): EPEVTQTPSHQVTQMGQEVILRCVPISNHLYFYWYRQILGQKVEFLVSFYNNEISEKSEIFDDQFSVERPDGSNFTLKIRSTKLEDSAMYFCASSLEGWDGYTFGSGTRLTVV.

V gene TRBV12-3 or TRBV12-4 combines with J gene TRBJ1-2, with a tentative D call TRBD1 (6 bases). This CDR3 has 14 amino acids. Trimming removed 5 bases at V and 3 bases at J, with 13 bases between. CDR3 in amino acids: CASSIRGLDYGYTF. In nucleotides, the CDR3 is TGTGCCAGCAGTATCAGGGGTCTAGACTATGGCTACACCTTC.

The chain joins TRBV2 to TRBJ2-3; D call uncertain. The germline CDR1 and CDR2 sequences are SNHLY and FYNNEI. The germline V and J ends were trimmed by 2 bases and 1 base, with 1 base remaining between them. The CDR3 totals 12 residues. CDR3 coding DNA: TGTGCCAGCAGTGAACGCACAGATACGCAGTATTTT. This translates into CASSERTDTQYF.

This clonotype was seen only once. This chain joins TRBV20-1 and TRBJ2-5; 7 bases are a match to TRBD1. This CDR3 has 14 amino acids. The J segment lost 2 bases and the V segment lost 4 bases, leaving 7 bases of the junction unmatched. Germline assignment: CDR1 DFQATT and CDR2 SNEGSKA (reference sequence). The CDR3 nucleotides are TGCAGTGCTACTGAGGGACAGAGACAAGAGACCCAGTACTTC. Its translation: CSATEGQRQETQYF.

The genes are TRBV20-1 and TRBJ1-5, with 8 bases lining up with TRBD1. Germline V gene data show CDR1 as DFQATT and CDR2 as SNEGSKA (reference sequence). The CDR3 spans 15 residues. V lost 1 base and J lost 2; bases outside the gene matches: 4. The CDR3 DNA reads as TGCAGTGCTAGAGCGCTGGGACAGGGCAATCAGCCCCAGCATTTT. Translating gives CSARALGQGNQPQHF.

The V gene is TRBV6-1, the J gene TRBJ1-1, with D possibly being TRBD1 (6 bases). The germline V and J ends were trimmed by 7 bases and 4 bases, with 22 bases remaining between them. This CDR3 has 16 residues. Germline V CDR1 and CDR2: MNHNS, SASEGT. The CDR3 DNA sequence: TGTGCCAGCACCTTCAGGGGCACCGGGCCCAGCACTGAAGCTTTCTTT. This codes for CASTFRGTGPSTEAFF.

V and J are TRBV12-3 or TRBV12-4 and TRBJ1-5, with D possibly TRBD1 on 5 matching bases. This CDR3 has 16 amino acids. The V gene lost 6 bases and the J gene lost 0 bases, with 15 bases spanning the gap. The CDR3 DNA follows: TGTGCCAGCAGACATACAGGTGATCCTAGCAATCAGCCCCAGCATTTT. Translation: CASRHTGDPSNQPQHF.

The chain joins TRBV6-1 to TRBJ1-1; 8 bases agree with TRBD1. The CDR3 is made up of 16 amino acids. Germline V gene lookup returns CDR1 MNHNS and CDR2 SASEGT. V lost 6 bases, J lost 0 bases, and 9 bases stayed unmatched. CDR3 bases: TGTGCCAGCAGCCCGGGACAGGCCCTGGTGAACACTGAAGCTTTCTTT. Its translation is CASSPGQALVNTEAFF.

The rearrangement links TRBV20-1 to TRBJ1-4; D is unresolved. This CDR3 contains 14 residues. V lost 6 bases and J lost 2, with 13 bases in between. The V gene's germline CDR1 is DFQATT and CDR2 SNEGSKA (reference sequence). CDR3 nucleotides: TGCAGTGCCTCTTCCGACGGCACTAATGAAAAACTGTTTTTT. Protein product: CSASSDGTNEKLFF.

The rearrangement uses TRBV5-4 and TRBJ2-7; D gene ambiguous. The CDR3 totals 14 residues. The V gene lost 4 bases and the J gene lost 3 bases, with 14 bases spanning the gap. The V gene's germline CDR1 is SGHNT and CDR2 YYREEE (reference sequence). The CDR3 DNA is TGTGCCAGCAGCCCGGACCGAAGAAACTACGAGCAGTACTTC. Its translation is CASSPDRRNYEQYF.